A single sample gave rise to the 9 T cell receptor beta chains below, sequenced in a study of blood T cells in healthy people across ages. The use of a sample-barcoded 5' primer and a J-beta primer mix characterized a second PCR of about 7 to 12 cycles. TCRdb ran MiXCR on the 5' RACE reads and lists one entry per CDR3 protein. Here the sample spans under 850,000 distinct CDR3 sequences, 36% being singletons. The sequenced sample was blood. These receptors were obtained from a man in his late teens or twenties in good health.

The chain employs TRBV14 and TRBJ2-3, with a possible D match to TRBD1 (6 bases). V was clipped by 4 bases and J by 4 bases, with 18 bases between them. CDR1 is SGHDN, CDR2 FVKESK, per germline. This CDR3 region has 16 residues. The CDR3 sequence is CASSLERGSGADTQYF. As DNA, the CDR3 is TGTGCCAGCAGCCTCGAAAGAGGTTCAGGGGCAGATACGCAGTATTTT.

This chain joins TRBV4-3 and TRBJ2-2, with TRBD1 identical over 8 bases. V lost 1 base and J lost 0; bases outside the gene matches: 7. Germline values: CDR1 LGHNA, CDR2 YSLEER. The CDR3 spans 18 residues. This CDR3 is CASSQGTGPSTNTGELFF. The CDR3 nucleotides read TGCGCCAGCAGCCAAGGGACAGGGCCGTCTACGAACACCGGGGAGCTGTTTTTT.

The chain links TRBV5-1 to TRBJ2-5; 10 bases line up with TRBD2. CDR3 length equals 16 residues. After removal of 0 bases from V and 3 bases from J, the junction contained 5 bases not matched to a gene. Germline values: CDR1 SGHRS, CDR2 YFSETQ. In DNA, the CDR3 is TGCGCCAGCAGCTTGGGATCTAGCGGGGGTGAAGAGACCCAGTACTTC. Amino acids: CASSLGSSGGEETQYF.

The DNA for the CDR3 is TGCAGCGCTTCTCGGACAGGCACTAGCCCAGATACGCAGTATTTT. It is translated as CSASRTGTSPDTQYF. The V gene is TRBV29-1, the J gene TRBJ2-3; D possibly corresponds to TRBD1 (7 bases). This CDR3 has 15 amino acids. Germline-derived CDR1 and CDR2 are SQVTM and ANQGSEA. V lost 7 bases, J lost 4 bases, and 21 bases lay in between.

As regards this clonotype: This may arise from a read error, as a much more abundant clone is one base away. This chain joins TRBV7-2 and TRBJ1-4; 7 nucleotides agree with TRBD1. The CDR3 runs to 15 residues. Germline CDR1 SGHTA, CDR2 FQGNSA. The CDR3 coding sequence is TGTGCCGGCAGCCAAAGACAGGGCGGTAATGAAAAACTGTTTTTT. It yields the protein CAGSQRQGGNEKLFF.

V and J are TRBV27 and TRBJ1-2; D gene unclear. CDR1 and CDR2 from the germline V gene are MNHEY and SMNVEV (reference sequence). The CDR3 has 13 amino acids. Trimming took off 3 bases at V and 8 bases at J, with 13 bases between the two ends. The CDR3 region has the DNA TGTGCCAGCAGTTTTGGGAGGCAGTCGGGCTACACCTTC. Residues: CASSFGRQSGYTF.

This clonotype turned up a few times. The chain is built from TRBV28 and TRBJ2-3, with D maybe TRBD2 (5 bases). Germline V gives CDR1 MDHEN, CDR2 SYDVKM. The CDR3 length is 15 residues. V was pared by 7 bases and J by 3 bases, with 17 bases between. CDR3 residues: CASIRSGTQTDTQYF. CDR3 nucleotides: TGTGCCAGCATAAGAAGCGGCACGCAGACAGATACGCAGTATTTT. The full variable domain, with the rest looked up from reference TRBV28 and TRBJ2-3, is DVKVTQSSRYLVKRTGEKVFLECVQDMDHENMFWYRQDPGLGLRLIYFSYDVKMKEKGDIPEGYSVSREKKERFSLILESASTNQTSMYLCASIRSGTQTDTQYFGPGTRLTVL.

The gene calls are TRBV6-5 and TRBJ1-2; 7 nucleotides match TRBD1. The CDR3 runs 15 residues. CDR1 MNHEY and CDR2 SVGAGI come from the germline V gene. The V and J ends lost 2 bases and 4 bases, in that order; junction bases with no gene match: 7. The CDR3 DNA reads as TGTGCCAGCAGTTACCTTGTAGGGGGCGGCTATGGCTACACCTTC. This translates into CASSYLVGGGYGYTF.

This clonotype was picked up many times. The gene calls are TRBV7-2 and TRBJ2-6; D unclear. Per germline, CDR1 SGHTA and CDR2 FQGNSA. This CDR3 region has 14 residues. The V and J ends lost 5 bases and 1 base respectively, with 6 bases between them. The DNA for the CDR3 is TGTGCCAGCAGCCCCGGATCTGGGGCCAACGTCCTGACTTTC. As protein: CASSPGSGANVLTF.